This T cell receptor (beta chain) was recorded in a study of early T cells in non-severe SARS-CoV-2 infection. For the study at large: RNA in bulk from unsorted whole blood was sequenced, and chains were unpaired.

TCRdb re-derived calls from the 5' RACE reads in MiXCR, one entry per CDR3 protein. The sample holds tens of thousands of distinct CDR3 sequences, less than 6.5% seen once. This clonotype showed up many times. The receptor's source is an adult who was a healthcare worker with PCR-confirmed SARS-CoV-2 infection or an uninfected control (not recorded which). The sequenced material came from whole blood.

CDR3 region: CASSHQREGVYEQYF. The CDR3 DNA reads as TGTGCCAGTAGTCATCAGCGGGAGGGCGTCTACGAGCAGTACTTC. J is TRBJ2-7 and V is TRBV19; 10 nucleotides agree with TRBD2. Germline V gene data show CDR1 as LNHDA and CDR2 as SQIVND (reference sequence). Losses at the gene ends were 5 bases for V and 3 bases for J; bases not matched to a gene: 7. The CDR3 spans 15 residues.